These T cell receptor beta chains were read from a single sample in a study of T cells in Graves' hyperthyroidism and ophthalmopathy. TCRdb independently ran MiXCR on the multiplex PCR reads; one entry per CDR3 protein. In the table there are 250,000 to 400,000 distinct CDR3 sequences, roughly an eighth of which are singletons. Sequenced input: blood. These receptors originate from a woman aged 40 to 49 with Graves' ophthalmopathy. Each CDR3 is given with its conserved first and last residue. The order of the fields is J gene, CDR3 length, V gene, D gene, clone size, CDR3 protein, CDR3 DNA. The D gene is left open where the match is weak. For some rows the clone size is stated as once, few or many, or as a class when expanded; others skip it.

J: TRBJ2-5
length: 15
V: TRBV2
D: TRBD2
size: many
CDR3: CASSPRLAGEETQYF
DNA: TGTGCCAGCAGTCCCCGACTAGCGGGGGAAGAGACCCAGTACTTC

J: TRBJ1-5
length: 19
V: TRBV7-9
D: -
size: -
CDR3: CASSTKRPLRSHKYQPQHF
DNA: TGTGCCAGCAGCACCAAGAGGCCCTTAAGATCTCACAAGTATCAGCCCCAGCATTTT

J: TRBJ2-3
length: 15
V: TRBV2
D: TRBD2
size: -
CDR3: CASSEGAGVGDTQYF
DNA: TGTGCCAGCAGTGAAGGTGCGGGAGTTGGAGATACGCAGTATTTT

J: TRBJ1-1
length: 14
V: TRBV3-1
D: -
size: many
CDR3: CASSQVPWGTEAFF
DNA: TGTGCCAGCAGCCAAGTTCCGTGGGGGACTGAAGCTTTCTTT

J: TRBJ2-1
length: 15
V: TRBV7-9
D: -
size: many
CDR3: CASSPVGGYDGEQFF
DNA: TGTGCCAGCAGCCCCGTGGGGGGATATGACGGTGAGCAGTTCTTC

J: TRBJ2-5
length: 10
V: TRBV11-1
D: -
size: many
CDR3: CASAGLTQYF
DNA: TGTGCCAGCGCGGGACTTACCCAGTACTTC

J: TRBJ2-4
length: 14
V: TRBV7-8
D: -
size: -
CDR3: CASSKTGTGNIQYF
DNA: TGTGCCAGCAGCAAAACCGGGACGGGAAACATTCAGTACTTC

J: TRBJ1-2
length: 15
V: TRBV6-2/TRBV6-3
D: -
size: many
CDR3: CASSYSTGSKNGYTF
DNA: TGTGCCAGCAGTTACTCGACCGGGAGTAAGAATGGCTACACCTTC

J: TRBJ1-1
length: 13
V: TRBV28
D: -
size: many
CDR3: CASSDIRNTEAFF
DNA: TGTGCCAGCAGTGATATACGGAACACTGAAGCTTTCTTT

J: TRBJ1-2
length: 15
V: TRBV20-1
D: -
size: few
CDR3: CSARGGQPNPYGYTF
DNA: TGCAGTGCTAGAGGAGGACAGCCAAACCCCTATGGCTACACCTTC

J: TRBJ2-5
length: 11
V: TRBV3-1
D: -
size: many
CDR3: CASNRGETQYF
DNA: TGTGCCAGCAATCGGGGGGAGACCCAGTACTTC

J: TRBJ2-7
length: 16
V: TRBV28
D: -
size: few
CDR3: CASSPPSGTGGYEQYF
DNA: TGTGCCAGCAGTCCCCCCAGCGGGACAGGAGGATACGAGCAGTACTTC

J: TRBJ1-1
length: 13
V: TRBV2
D: TRBD1
size: many
CDR3: CASSFAGGTEAFF
DNA: TGTGCCAGCAGTTTTGCAGGGGGCACTGAAGCTTTCTTT

J: TRBJ1-2
length: 15
V: TRBV10-3
D: TRBD1
size: many
CDR3: CAISERAGGVDGYTF
DNA: TGTGCCATCAGTGAGAGGGCAGGGGGCGTCGATGGCTACACCTTC

J: TRBJ2-7
length: 17
V: TRBV7-9
D: -
size: once
CDR3: CASSFFPADSVSYEQYF
DNA: TGTGCCAGCAGCTTTTTCCCGGCCGACAGCGTCTCCTACGAGCAGTACTTC